This TCR beta chain was profiled in a study of T cells in Graves' hyperthyroidism and ophthalmopathy. Germline loops: CDR1 MNHEY, CDR2 SMNVEV (reference sequence). The CDR3 contains 18 residues. V lost 1 base and J lost 0, with 17 bases in between. Authors of the study amplified TCR beta CDR3 regions from RNA transcripts. The HTBI primer set served for first-round RT-PCR of the TCR CDR3. MiXCR was run by TCRdb on the multiplex PCR reads, yielding one entry per CDR3 protein. This sample carries fewer than 650,000 distinct CDR3 sequences, about 15% of them seen once, and the ten largest clones take more than 11%. About this clonotype: A much larger clone differs from this one at a single base, so this may be a read error.

Graves' hyperthyroidism qualified as stable when ophthalmopathy did not progress within 18 months. Clinical symptoms, serum thyroxine, TRAb, thyroid ultrasound and orbital computed tomography informed diagnoses. The chain has TRBV27 and TRBJ2-3, with a tentative D call TRBD2 (5 bases). The sequence was obtained from a woman aged 40 to 49 with Graves' hyperthyroidism. The source material was blood. The DNA for the CDR3 is TGTGCCAGCAGTTTATGGGGAGTGGTAAGGCCTAGCACAGATACGCAGTATTTT. It yields the protein CASSLWGVVRPSTDTQYF.